The 9 T cell receptor beta chains below were found in one sample sequenced in a study of post-analysis software for immune sequencing data (dated by TCRdb to 2013 to 2016). Receptor amplification or capture employed PCR. Instrument used: Illumina HiSeq 2500. To reduce PCR and sequencing biases, unique molecular identifiers were incorporated into the TCR beta cDNA libraries. The public reads were quality trimmed at Q25 with fastp and then assembled into clones with MiXCR by TCRdb, keeping productive beta chains. Rows with a matching CDR3 protein are joined into one entry that keeps the most common DNA and genes. The sample includes about 430,000 distinct CDR3 sequences, with 39% observed a single time. The ten largest clonotypes hold approximately 7.7% of the sample. The antigens these receptors bind are not known. What the research found in general, with its limitations: Patients showed significantly higher frequencies than controls for a few TRBV segments, among them TRBV5-6, TRBV5-1 and TRBV20-1.

The sequencing sample was made of blood. These receptors all come from a girl aged 2-10 years with multiple sclerosis.

CDR3 in amino acids: CASSSPLFRGDTYNEQFF. The CDR3 DNA follows: TGTGCCAGCAGCTCCCCTCTTTTTAGGGGCGATACCTACAATGAGCAGTTCTTC. The chain links TRBV7-2 to TRBJ2-1; D perhaps matches TRBD1 (5 bases). Germline V CDR1 and CDR2: SGHTA, FQGNSA. V was trimmed by 4 bases and J by 2 bases, leaving 21 bases between them. The length of the CDR3 is 18 residues.

This clonotype appeared a single time. J is TRBJ1-2 and V is TRBV7-2; TRBD1 matches 9 bases. Germline CDR1 reads SGHTA; CDR2 reads FQGNSA. Trimming at V came to 5 bases and at J to 9 bases, leaving 13 bases not matched to a gene. The CDR3 covers 15 residues. The CDR3 region has the DNA TGTGCCAGCAGCCCAGGGGACAGGGTTAGAATGCGCTACACCTTC. It is translated as CASSPGDRVRMRYTF.

V gene TRBV12-3 or TRBV12-4 combines with J gene TRBJ2-1; no clear D. Between the trimmed V and J ends, which lost 3 bases and 9 bases, there was a span of 6 bases. CDR3 size: 11 residues. The CDR3 loop is CASSFSSEQFF. CDR3 in DNA: TGTGCCAGCAGTTTCAGCAGTGAGCAGTTCTTC.

The chain has TRBV20-1 and TRBJ2-1; D possibly corresponds to TRBD2 (5 bases). The CDR3 spans 14 residues. CDR1 is DFQATT and CDR2 is SNEGSKA in the germline V gene (reference sequence). Trimming shortened V by 0 bases and J by 4 bases, and 10 bases separated the two germline ends. CDR3 nucleotide sequence: TGCAGTGCTAGAGATCGGGGTCGATACAATGAGCAGTTCTTC. This codes for CSARDRGRYNEQFF.

The genes are TRBV6-6 and TRBJ1-6; 8 bases are a match to TRBD1. Unmatched junction bases numbered 5, after V lost 0 bases and J lost 10 bases. The germline V gene has CDR1 MNHNY and CDR2 SVGAGI (reference sequence). The CDR3 is 15 amino acids. CDR3 protein: CASSYSGQGQSPLHF. The CDR3 bases are TGTGCCAGCAGTTACTCCGGACAGGGCCAGTCACCCCTCCACTTT.

The gene calls are TRBV11-2 and TRBJ2-1; possibly TRBD2 for D (6 bases). Trimming stripped 3 bases from V and 8 bases from J, with 14 bases between. The CDR3 is 14 amino acids. Germline V lookup: CDR1 SGHAT, CDR2 FQNNGV. CDR3 amino acids: CASSLAGTPDEQFF. For the CDR3, the DNA is TGTGCCAGCAGCTTGGCGGGAACACCGGATGAGCAGTTCTTC. The entire variable domain, with the rest obtained from reference TRBV11-2 and TRBJ2-1, is as follows: EAGVAQSPRYKIIEKRQSVAFWCNPISGHATLYWYQQILGQGPKLLIQFQNNGVVDDSQLPKDRFSAERLKGVDSTLKIQPAKLEDSAVYLCASSLAGTPDEQFFGPGTRLTVL.

J is TRBJ2-5 and V is TRBV5-1; a weak D match, TRBD1 (6 bases). Germline values: CDR1 SGHRS, CDR2 YFSETQ. Trimming took off 1 base at V and 3 bases at J, with 10 bases between the two ends. CDR3 length: 14 residues. CDR3 bases: TGCGCCAGCAGCTTGAGGACAGACGAAGAGACCCAGTACTTC. The encoded protein is CASSLRTDEETQYF. Full variable domain (missing parts from reference TRBV5-1 and TRBJ2-5): KAGVTQTPRYLIKTRGQQVTLSCSPISGHRSVSWYQQTPGQGLQFLFEYFSETQRNKGNFPGRFSGRQFSNSRSEMNVSTLELGDSALYLCASSLRTDEETQYFGPGTRLLVL.

The chain joins TRBV10-2 to TRBJ1-5, with D uncertain. Germline V CDR1 and CDR2: WSHSY, SAAADI. With 3 bases removed from V and 6 bases from J, the gap between germline ends came to 9 bases. The CDR3 sequence is 13 residues long. CDR3 region: CASSEGWFQPQHF. CDR3 coding DNA: TGCGCCAGCAGTGAAGGCTGGTTTCAGCCCCAGCATTTT.

The table lists this clonotype with a few counts. The CDR3 loop reads CASSLRGVPNYGYTF. CDR3 sequence (DNA): TGTGCCAGCAGCCTTCGGGGCGTACCAAACTATGGCTACACCTTC. V usage is TRBV3-1 and J usage is TRBJ1-2; weak D call: TRBD1 (5 bases). CDR1 LGHDT and CDR2 YNNKEL come from the germline V gene (reference sequence). V was cut by 4 bases and J by 2 bases, with 14 bases left in between. This CDR3 region has 15 residues. Combining the CDR3 with reference TRBV3-1 and TRBJ1-2 gives the whole variable domain DTAVSQTPKYLVTQMGNDKSIKCEQNLGHDTMYWYKQDSKKFLKIMFSYNNKELIINETVPNRFSPKSPDKAHLNLHINSLELGDSAVYFCASSLRGVPNYGYTFGSGTRLTVV.